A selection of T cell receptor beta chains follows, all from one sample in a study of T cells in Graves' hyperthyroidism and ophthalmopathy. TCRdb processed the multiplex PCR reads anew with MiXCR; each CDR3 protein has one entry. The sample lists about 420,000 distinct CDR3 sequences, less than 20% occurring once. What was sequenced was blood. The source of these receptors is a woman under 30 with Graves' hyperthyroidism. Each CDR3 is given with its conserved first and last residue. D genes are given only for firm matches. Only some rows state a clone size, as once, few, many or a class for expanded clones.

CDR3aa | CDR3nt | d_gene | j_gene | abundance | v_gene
CASSPDRMSGAEAFF | TGTGCCAGCAGCCCGGACAGAATGAGCGGGGCTGAAGCTTTCTTT | NA | TRBJ1-1 | NA | TRBV6-1
CASNGLGQETQYF | TGTGCCAGCAATGGACTCGGCCAAGAGACCCAGTACTTC | NA | TRBJ2-5 | many | TRBV2
CASSGEQATEAFF | TGTGCCAGTAGTGGGGAGCAGGCCACTGAAGCTTTCTTT | NA | TRBJ1-1 | NA | TRBV19
CASSYSTGSLTGYGYTF | TGTGCCAGCAGTTACTCGACCGGTTCCCTGACCGGTTATGGCTACACCTTC | NA | TRBJ1-2 | many | TRBV6-5
CASSQEGLAGGTQYF | TGTGCCAGCAGCCAAGAGGGGCTAGCGGGGGGGACCCAGTACTTC | TRBD2 | TRBJ2-5 | few | TRBV3-1
CSVGVGTSGRNEQFF | TGCAGCGTTGGCGTAGGGACTAGCGGGAGAAATGAGCAGTTCTTC | TRBD2 | TRBJ2-1 | many | TRBV29-1
CASSSLGTGELFF | TGTGCCAGCAGCTCACTAGGAACCGGGGAGCTGTTTTTT | NA | TRBJ2-2 | NA | TRBV7-9
CASSARLNEQFF | TGTGCCAGCAGCGCCCGACTTAATGAGCAGTTCTTC | NA | TRBJ2-1 | many | TRBV7-9
CASSYGLAGVGEQFF | TGTGCCAGCAGCTACGGACTAGCGGGAGTTGGCGAGCAGTTCTTC | TRBD2 | TRBJ2-1 | NA | TRBV5-6
CASSVDASQETQYF | TGTGCCAGCAGCGTAGACGCGAGCCAAGAGACCCAGTACTTC | NA | TRBJ2-5 | once | TRBV9
CATSDHGTLQYF | TGTGCCACCAGTGATCATGGGACCCTCCAGTACTTC | NA | TRBJ2-5 | NA | TRBV24-1
CASSLGWGAMGWTQYF | TGTGCCAGCAGCCTGGGGTGGGGGGCCATGGGGTGGACCCAGTACTTC | NA | TRBJ2-5 | many | TRBV12-3/TRBV12-4
CASSYSGREGGYTF | TGTGCCAGCAGTTACTCGGGCCGCGAGGGCGGCTACACCTTC | NA | TRBJ1-2 | many | TRBV6-5
CASSQVAGGEDEQFF | TGCGCCAGCAGCCAAGTAGCGGGAGGTGAAGATGAGCAGTTCTTC | TRBD2 | TRBJ2-1 | NA | TRBV4-1
CSARLDGATVYGYTF | TGCAGTGCTAGACTTGACGGAGCCACTGTCTATGGCTACACCTTC | NA | TRBJ1-2 | many | TRBV20-1
CATRSGQGGNQPQHF | TGTGCCACCCGAAGCGGACAGGGAGGGAATCAGCCCCAGCATTTT | TRBD1 | TRBJ1-5 | few | TRBV27
CASKASNYGYTF | TGTGCGAGCAAGGCATCCAACTATGGCTACACCTTC | NA | TRBJ1-2 | many | TRBV6-1
CASSQAGTSGRGADTQYF | TGCGCCAGCAGCCAGGCCGGGACTAGCGGACGGGGAGCAGATACGCAGTATTTT | TRBD2 | TRBJ2-3 | many | TRBV4-1
CASSVRGALSSGANVLTF | TGTGCCAGCAGCGTGAGGGGGGCCCTTTCCTCTGGGGCCAACGTCCTGACTTTC | NA | TRBJ2-6 | few | TRBV9
CASSLGGEANYSYTF | TGCGCCAGCAGCTTGGGCGGGGAAGCTAACTATAGCTACACCTTC | NA | TRBJ1-2 | once | TRBV5-1
CASSRWIADYNEQFF | TGTGCCAGCAGCCGTTGGATAGCGGACTACAATGAGCAGTTCTTC | NA | TRBJ2-1 | many | TRBV9
CASSPRSTATNEKLFF | TGTGCCAGTTCCCCAAGGTCGACCGCAACTAATGAAAAACTGTTTTTT | NA | TRBJ1-4 | many | TRBV7-8
CASRERTQGNEQFF | TGTGCCAGCCGAGAGCGTACACAGGGAAATGAGCAGTTCTTC | NA | TRBJ2-1 | many | TRBV2
CAWSWDNEKLFF | TGTGCCTGGAGTTGGGACAATGAAAAACTGTTTTTT | NA | TRBJ1-4 | many | TRBV30
CATSRRGKRASGIEDTQYF | TGTGCCACCAGCAGACGGGGAAAGAGGGCTAGCGGGATTGAAGATACGCAGTATTTT | TRBD2 | TRBJ2-3 | few | TRBV15
CASSGTSGSYNEQFF | TGTGCCAGCAGTGGGACTAGCGGCTCCTACAATGAGCAGTTCTTC | TRBD2 | TRBJ2-1 | many | TRBV6-1
CASSDKVYGYTF | TGTGCCAGCAGTGATAAGGTCTATGGCTACACCTTC | NA | TRBJ1-2 | NA | TRBV2
CASSPPPGQGTGELFF | TGTGCCAGCAGCCCTCCCCCGGGACAGGGTACCGGGGAGCTGTTTTTT | TRBD1 | TRBJ2-2 | NA | TRBV7-2
CASSTTPGRWGSYEQYF | TGTGCCAGCAGCACGACACCGGGACGCTGGGGCTCCTACGAGCAGTACTTC | NA | TRBJ2-7 | few | TRBV5-5
CASSSAQLQETQYF | TGTGCCAGCAGTTCGGCTCAGCTCCAAGAGACCCAGTACTTC | NA | TRBJ2-5 | many | TRBV27
CSAGTSHGEQFF | TGCAGTGCGGGGACTAGTCATGGTGAGCAGTTCTTC | TRBD2 | TRBJ2-1 | many | TRBV20-1
CASSLVGATFTDTQYF | TGTGCCAGCAGCTTGGTAGGGGCCACCTTCACAGATACGCAGTATTTT | NA | TRBJ2-3 | many | TRBV5-6
CASSWDRGFYNEQFF | TGTGCCAGCAGCTGGGACCGGGGGTTCTACAATGAGCAGTTCTTC | NA | TRBJ2-1 | NA | TRBV12-3/TRBV12-4
CASSRGQGASAPETQYF | TGTGCCAGCAGTCGGGGACAGGGGGCCAGCGCCCCAGAGACCCAGTACTTC | TRBD1 | TRBJ2-5 | once | TRBV7-9
CASSLELQGLNTIYF | TGTGCCAGCAGCTTAGAATTACAGGGCTTAAACACCATATATTTT | NA | TRBJ1-3 | few | TRBV11-2
CASRISGGYEQYF | TGTGCCAGTAGAATTAGCGGGGGTTACGAGCAGTACTTC | TRBD2 | TRBJ2-7 | few | TRBV19
CAAGFPEHNEQFF | TGTGCGGCGGGGTTCCCCGAGCACAATGAGCAGTTCTTC | NA | TRBJ2-1 | NA | TRBV28
CASSEFTGPTDTQYF | TGTGCCAGCAGTGAATTTACGGGACCCACAGATACGCAGTATTTT | NA | TRBJ2-3 | many | TRBV25-1
CASSPTSGGAYGSNEQFF | TGTGCCAGCAGCCCGACTAGCGGGGGGGCCTATGGTTCCAATGAGCAGTTCTTC | TRBD2 | TRBJ2-1 | NA | TRBV3-1
CASSSLSGGPPEQFF | TGTGCCAGCAGTTCCCTTAGCGGGGGACCCCCAGAGCAGTTCTTC | TRBD2 | TRBJ2-1 | many | TRBV6-1
CASSEASGIGETQYF | TGCGCCAGCAGTGAGGCTAGCGGGATTGGGGAGACCCAGTACTTC | TRBD2 | TRBJ2-5 | NA | TRBV10-1